This is a list of T cell receptor beta chains from one sample in a study of T cell responses to AZD1222 COVID-19 vaccine. This table comes from immunoSEQ multiplex PCR, and its TCRdb copy is limited to in-frame clones, with some not included. The table has about 150,000 clones, approximately 88% seen once. Sequencing used peripheral blood, obtained on day 0 of AZD1222 vaccination. The receptors originated from an adult in good health. Each CDR3 is given with its conserved first and last residue. The D gene is left open where the match is weak. Rows may omit the clone size; those that give it use once, few, many or a size class.

D: NA
size: NA
V: TRBV7-2
J: TRBJ2-1
DNA: TGTGCCAGCAGCTTAGCGATAGGATCCTACAATGAGCAGTTCTTC
CDR3: CASSLAIGSYNEQFF

D: NA
size: NA
V: TRBV30
J: TRBJ1-2
DNA: TGTGCCTGGAGAATTTCAGGGGAAATTGGCTACACCTTC
CDR3: CAWRISGEIGYTF

D: NA
size: NA
V: TRBV6-2/TRBV6-3
J: TRBJ2-1
DNA: TGTGCCAGCAGTTACCAGACTAGTCCCTACAATGAGCAGTTCTTC
CDR3: CASSYQTSPYNEQFF

D: NA
size: few
V: TRBV29-1
J: TRBJ2-1
DNA: TGCAGCGTAAGACAGCACATGGACCCCAATGAGCAGTTCTTC
CDR3: CSVRQHMDPNEQFF

D: TRBD1
size: NA
V: TRBV6-6
J: TRBJ1-2
DNA: TGTGCCAGCAGTCCGAACAGGGGTGGATATGGCTACACCTTC
CDR3: CASSPNRGGYGYTF

D: NA
size: NA
V: TRBV7-8
J: TRBJ2-3
DNA: TGTGCCAGCAGCTTAATAGGGCAGGTGGCTAGCACAGATACGCAGTATTTT
CDR3: CASSLIGQVASTDTQYF

D: NA
size: NA
V: TRBV6-5
J: TRBJ2-7
DNA: TGTGCCAGCAGTACAATTTACGAGCAGTACTTC
CDR3: CASSTIYEQYF

D: NA
size: NA
V: TRBV6-5
J: TRBJ2-3
DNA: TGTGCCAGCAGTTACGGGAGTTCAGATACGCAGTATTTT
CDR3: CASSYGSSDTQYF

D: NA
size: NA
V: TRBV28
J: TRBJ1-1
DNA: TGTGCCAGCAAGGCGTCGAGTAAGAACACTGAAGCTTTCTTT
CDR3: CASKASSKNTEAFF

D: NA
size: NA
V: TRBV28
J: TRBJ2-4
DNA: TGTGCCACCGGACTGAGGGGGAGATTATCCAACATTCAGTACTTC
CDR3: CATGLRGRLSNIQYF

D: NA
size: NA
V: TRBV19
J: TRBJ1-2
DNA: TGTGCCAGTAAGGCAGGGAGCTATGGCTACACCTTC
CDR3: CASKAGSYGYTF

D: TRBD2
size: NA
V: TRBV30
J: TRBJ2-7
DNA: TGTGCCTGGAGTGTTCTAGCGGGAGGGGGGGAGCAGTACTTC
CDR3: CAWSVLAGGGEQYF

D: NA
size: NA
V: TRBV28
J: TRBJ1-4
DNA: TGTGCCAGCAGACCACCGGGACGGATGAATGAAAAACTGTTTTTT
CDR3: CASRPPGRMNEKLFF

D: TRBD2
size: NA
V: TRBV19
J: TRBJ2-1
DNA: TGTGCCAGTAAGAAAGCGGGAGGGACCAATGAGCAGTTCTTC
CDR3: CASKKAGGTNEQFF

D: NA
size: NA
V: TRBV6-2/TRBV6-3
J: TRBJ2-2
DNA: TGTGCCAGCAGTCTCGGGTCGCCTTCGACCGGGGAGCTGTTTTTT
CDR3: CASSLGSPSTGELFF

D: NA
size: NA
V: TRBV27
J: TRBJ1-4
DNA: TGTGCCAGCAGCTTAAGGGCAGGGCGTAATGAAAAACTGTTTTTT
CDR3: CASSLRAGRNEKLFF

D: NA
size: NA
V: TRBV27
J: TRBJ1-4
DNA: TGTGCCAGCAGTAACGGGGCTGAAAATGAAAAACTGTTTTTT
CDR3: CASSNGAENEKLFF

D: TRBD2
size: NA
V: TRBV6-6
J: TRBJ2-7
DNA: TGTGCCAGCAGTCCGACTAGCGGTACCTACGAGCAGTACTTC
CDR3: CASSPTSGTYEQYF

D: NA
size: NA
V: TRBV10-3
J: TRBJ2-1
DNA: TGTGCCATCGCGACAGACTATTACGGGGAGCAGTTCTTC
CDR3: CAIATDYYGEQFF

D: NA
size: NA
V: TRBV9
J: TRBJ2-2
DNA: TGTGCCAGCAGCGCCCAGTCTTCCGACTTCGGCGGGGAGCTGTTTTTT
CDR3: CASSAQSSDFGGELFF

D: NA
size: NA
V: TRBV23-1
J: TRBJ1-1
DNA: TGCGCCAGCAGTCAATCCAGGACAGATGCAGATGGAGCTTTCTTT
CDR3: CASSQSRTDADGAFF

D: TRBD1
size: NA
V: TRBV9
J: TRBJ2-5
DNA: TGTGCCAGCAGCAGTTCCGGGACAGCCTCGATGGAGACCCAGTACTTC
CDR3: CASSSSGTASMETQYF

D: NA
size: NA
V: TRBV5-5
J: TRBJ2-3
DNA: TGTGCCAGCAGCTTGGGGGAGCGAACGCAGTATTTT
CDR3: CASSLGERTQYF

D: NA
size: NA
V: TRBV5-4
J: TRBJ1-1
DNA: TGTGCCAGCAGCCAGGGCAGGACTAGGGCTTTGAACACTGAAGCTTTCTTT
CDR3: CASSQGRTRALNTEAFF

D: NA
size: NA
V: TRBV5-6
J: TRBJ2-7
DNA: TGTGCCAGCAGCTTGGCTGGGGGCGGAGCCGAGCAGTACTTC
CDR3: CASSLAGGGAEQYF

D: NA
size: NA
V: TRBV19
J: TRBJ1-1
DNA: TGTGCCAGTAGTAACCTGAACACTGAAGCTTTCTTT
CDR3: CASSNLNTEAFF

D: TRBD2
size: NA
V: TRBV9
J: TRBJ2-1
DNA: TGTGCCAGCAGTGCCGCAGCTAGCGGCTACAATGAGCAGTTCTTC
CDR3: CASSAAASGYNEQFF

D: NA
size: NA
V: TRBV5-1
J: TRBJ2-2
DNA: TGCGCCAGCAGCCCGAACGCGAACACCGGGGAGCTGTTTTTT
CDR3: CASSPNANTGELFF

D: TRBD2
size: NA
V: TRBV20-1
J: TRBJ2-1
DNA: TGCAGTGCTAGTCGGCTAGCGGGAGTGGGGGAGCAGTTCTTC
CDR3: CSASRLAGVGEQFF

D: TRBD1
size: NA
V: TRBV29-1
J: TRBJ2-7
DNA: TGCAGCGCTGGGGGACAGAGCTACGAGCAGTACTTC
CDR3: CSAGGQSYEQYF

D: NA
size: NA
V: TRBV28
J: TRBJ2-7
DNA: TGTGCCAGCAGTTTACGGATTTCCTACGAGCAGTACTTC
CDR3: CASSLRISYEQYF

D: NA
size: NA
V: TRBV6-1
J: TRBJ1-1
DNA: TGTGCCAGCAGTGAGCCGGGTTTTAACACTGAAGCTTTCTTT
CDR3: CASSEPGFNTEAFF

D: NA
size: NA
V: TRBV29-1
J: TRBJ2-1
DNA: TGCAGCGTCGTGATCAGGGATGAGCAGTTCTTC
CDR3: CSVVIRDEQFF

D: NA
size: NA
V: TRBV5-4
J: TRBJ1-1
DNA: TGTGCCAGCAGCCGAACAGCCCAATATGAAGCTTTCTTT
CDR3: CASSRTAQYEAFF

D: NA
size: NA
V: TRBV2
J: TRBJ1-2
DNA: TGTGCCAGCAGTGAAGGTGGGTCTCGGTATGGCTACACCTTC
CDR3: CASSEGGSRYGYTF

D: NA
size: NA
V: TRBV29-1
J: TRBJ1-2
DNA: TGCAGCGCCGACTACCAGGGACTCTATGGCTACACCTTC
CDR3: CSADYQGLYGYTF

D: NA
size: once
V: TRBV21-1
J: TRBJ2-3
DNA: TGTGCCAGCAGCAAAGGATCGCGGGAGGGCACAGATACGCAGTATTTT
CDR3: CASSKGSREGTDTQYF

D: TRBD1
size: NA
V: TRBV7-3
J: TRBJ2-6
DNA: TGTGCCAGCAGCCCAGACAGGGGTTCTGGGGCCAACGTCCTGACTTTC
CDR3: CASSPDRGSGANVLTF

D: TRBD2
size: NA
V: TRBV27
J: TRBJ2-3
DNA: TGTGCCAGCAGTTTTAGCGGGAGGTTAAGAGATACGCAGTATTTT
CDR3: CASSFSGRLRDTQYF

D: NA
size: NA
V: TRBV18
J: TRBJ1-4
DNA: TGTGCCAGCTCACCGAGGGCCCCGGGAACTAATGAAAAACTGTTTTTT
CDR3: CASSPRAPGTNEKLFF

D: TRBD2
size: NA
V: TRBV19
J: TRBJ2-1
DNA: TGTGCCAGTAGTATTCTAGCGGGAGGGCCGAGTGAGCAGTTCTTC
CDR3: CASSILAGGPSEQFF

D: TRBD2
size: NA
V: TRBV25-1
J: TRBJ2-7
DNA: TGTGCCAGCAGTCGGACCGGGACTAGCGGAGAGCAGTACTTC
CDR3: CASSRTGTSGEQYF

D: NA
size: NA
V: TRBV27
J: TRBJ2-1
DNA: TGTGCCAGTGCGGGACGATACCCGAATGAGCAGTTCTTC
CDR3: CASAGRYPNEQFF

D: NA
size: NA
V: TRBV5-1
J: TRBJ2-2
DNA: TGCGCCAGCAGCTTGGTCTCGGGGAACACCGGGGAGCTGTTTTTT
CDR3: CASSLVSGNTGELFF

D: NA
size: NA
V: TRBV7-8
J: TRBJ2-7
DNA: TGTGCCAGCAGCTTAGTATCCCGGGGGCGCAACTACGAGCAGTACTTC
CDR3: CASSLVSRGRNYEQYF

D: NA
size: NA
V: TRBV5-6
J: TRBJ2-5
DNA: TGTGCCAGCAGCTATTACAGGGGACTCGGAGAGACCCAGTACTTC
CDR3: CASSYYRGLGETQYF